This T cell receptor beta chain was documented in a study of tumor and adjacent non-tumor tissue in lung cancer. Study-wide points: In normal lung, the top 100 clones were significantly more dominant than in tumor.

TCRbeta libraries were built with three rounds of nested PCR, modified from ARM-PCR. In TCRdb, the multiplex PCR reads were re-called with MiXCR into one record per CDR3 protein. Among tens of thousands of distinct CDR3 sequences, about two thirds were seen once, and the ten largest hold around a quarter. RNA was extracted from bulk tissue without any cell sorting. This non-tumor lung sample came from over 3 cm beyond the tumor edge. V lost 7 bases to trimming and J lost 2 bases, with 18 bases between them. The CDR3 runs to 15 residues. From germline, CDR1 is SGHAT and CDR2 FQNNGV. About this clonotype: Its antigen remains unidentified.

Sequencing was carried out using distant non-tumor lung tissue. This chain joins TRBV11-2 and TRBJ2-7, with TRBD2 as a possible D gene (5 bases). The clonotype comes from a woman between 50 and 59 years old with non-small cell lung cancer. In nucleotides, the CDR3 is TGTGCCAGCACCTCGGGGAGAAGCCGGACCTACGAGCAGTACTTC. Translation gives CASTSGRSRTYEQYF.